The source of this T cell receptor beta chain is a study of cytomegalovirus exposure and HLA in healthy donors. Study observations and caveats: An analysis that was carried out later associated 16,000 or so TCR beta sequences with HLA alleles at 0.05 false discovery rate.

Comment on this clone: What it binds is not known.

V lost 2 bases to trimming and J lost 1 base, with 8 bases between them. CDR3 length: 14 residues. CDR1 and CDR2 (germline): KGHSH, LQKENI. PCR was performed using 60 Vbeta and 13 Jbeta primers. Only in-frame clones appear in the TCRdb table, and some are missing; sequencing was by immunoSEQ multiplex PCR. Found here are approximately 120,000 clones, around three quarters of them singletons; the top ten hold approximately 2%. V and J are TRBV18 and TRBJ1-1; D possibly corresponds to TRBD1 (5 bases). The sample consisted of PBMCs. The receptor was derived from a human donor in good health. This chain's CDR3 is CASSPVDRNTEAFF. The CDR3 DNA follows: TGTGCCAGCTCACCAGTCGACAGGAACACTGAAGCTTTCTTT.